The T cell receptor (beta chain) under discussion was sequenced for a study of vaccination effects on CD4 cells after COVID-19. Study results and limitations: Healthy vaccinees had only 1 of 255 vaccine-induced clones cross-react with common cold coronaviruses.

The table came from immunoSEQ multiplex PCR; TCRdb's copy has only in-frame clones and leaves some out. The sample shows about 30,000 clones, approximately 65% of them seen only once. Concerning this clone: Its cognate antigen is unknown.

Having been cultured for less than 12 days, the cells underwent CD4+ T cell isolation. Each vaccine recipient was nucleocapsid antibody negative and had no prior SARS-CoV-2 infection. The CDR3 loop spans 14 amino acids. This receptor was taken from a human donor who received a COVID-19 vaccine. Material: CD4+ T cells from PBMCs cultured without peptide, obtained before COVID-19 vaccination. The J gene is TRBJ2-1, the V gene TRBV21-1; TRBD1, the table's D call, was not compared with the DNA. TRBV21-1 is tagged as a pseudogene. The CDR3 nucleotides read TGTGCCAGCAGCGAAGACAGGGTAGGGAATGAGCAGTTCTTC. Its protein is CASSEDRVGNEQFF.